These 22 T cell receptor beta chains originate from one sample sequenced in a study of cytomegalovirus exposure and HLA in healthy donors. The table came from immunoSEQ multiplex PCR; TCRdb's copy has only in-frame clones and leaves some out. Of 200,000 to 250,000 clones in the sample, 70% to 90% were seen once. Sample: PBMCs. The receptors were gathered from a woman between 18 and 29 years old in good health and CMV-seronegative.

This chain links TRBV6-1 with TRBJ2-7; no reliable D call. The germline V gene has CDR1 MNHNS and CDR2 SASEGT. Trimming stripped 1 base from V and 1 base from J, with 8 bases between. The length of the CDR3 is 14 residues. The CDR3 DNA reads as TGTGCCAGCAGTGAAGGACTCCTATCCTACGAGCAGTACTTC. Its translation: CASSEGLLSYEQYF.

The V call is TRBV27, the J call TRBJ2-7, with a possible D match to TRBD2 (6 bases). V was trimmed by 8 bases and J by 4 bases, leaving 18 bases between them. Germline values: CDR1 MNHEY, CDR2 SMNVEV (reference sequence). CDR3 length equals 14 residues. The chain's CDR3 is CASGPSGRQYEQYF. The DNA of the CDR3 is TGTGCCAGCGGTCCCAGCGGGCGGCAGTACGAGCAGTACTTC.

This clone turned up a few times. This chain links TRBV2 with TRBJ2-2, with D perhaps matching TRBD1 (6 bases). The CDR3 sequence is 14 residues long. V was cut by 4 bases and J by 5 bases, with 11 bases left in between. Germline V lookup: CDR1 SNHLY, CDR2 FYNNEI. Here the CDR3 reads CASSGRGGTGELFF. CDR3 in DNA: TGTGCCAGCAGTGGTAGAGGGGGAACCGGGGAGCTGTTTTTT.

The chain couples TRBV15 to TRBJ2-5; 11 bases are shared with TRBD2. CDR3 length: 19 residues. The junction had 17 bases not matched to a gene; V was cut back by 3 bases and J by 5 bases. The germline V gene has CDR1 LNHNV and CDR2 YYDKDF (reference sequence). The CDR3 loop is CATSRDLSASGGFVETQYF. The DNA of the CDR3 is TGTGCCACCAGCAGGGATCTGTCTGCTAGCGGGGGGTTTGTGGAGACCCAGTACTTC.

The V and J genes are TRBV2 and TRBJ2-2, with D possibly matching TRBD2 (6 bases). Germline V gene sequence: CDR1 SNHLY, CDR2 FYNNEI. The V and J ends lost 7 bases and 2 bases respectively, with 11 bases between them. This CDR3 region has 14 residues. CDR3 sequence reads: CASTGSLNTGELFF. CDR3 nucleotide sequence: TGTGCCAGCACCGGGAGCTTAAACACCGGGGAGCTGTTTTTT.

The chain joins TRBV4-1 to TRBJ2-7, with D unresolved. The CDR3 loop spans 15 amino acids. Looked up from germline, CDR1 is MGHRA and CDR2 is YSYEKL. Trimming pared 0 bases from V and 0 bases from J, leaving 9 bases between. The CDR3 bases are TGCGCCAGCAGCCAAGATCGGCAATTCTCCTACGAGCAGTACTTC. This codes for CASSQDRQFSYEQYF.

The chain has TRBV13 and TRBJ1-2; unclear D gene. Germline-derived CDR1 and CDR2 are PRHDT and FYEKMQ (reference sequence). V lost 5 bases and J 3 bases, leaving 7 bases between the germline ends. There are 12 residues in the CDR3. The CDR3 nucleotides read TGTGCCAGCAGCCTCGGCCACTATGGCTACACCTTC. It translates to CASSLGHYGYTF.

The chain couples TRBV4-1 to TRBJ2-1; D unresolved. This CDR3 contains 14 residues. Trimming removed 1 base at V and 9 bases at J, with 13 bases between. Germline assignment: CDR1 MGHRA and CDR2 YSYEKL. The CDR3 sequence: CASSQVLGSVEQFF. Here the CDR3 DNA reads TGCGCCAGCAGCCAAGTTCTAGGAAGCGTTGAGCAGTTCTTC.

The CDR3 coding sequence is TGTGCCAGCAGCTCAGTTCCTTACGGGACAGGAGACACAGATACGCAGTATTTT. Protein: CASSSVPYGTGDTDTQYF. The V gene is TRBV5-4, the J gene TRBJ2-3; 8 bases fit TRBD1. Germline CDR1 reads SGHNT; CDR2 reads YYREEE (reference sequence). Germline trimming cut 3 bases from V and 2 bases from J; bases unmatched to any gene: 14. This CDR3 is 18 amino acids long.

The chain is built from TRBV11-2 and TRBJ1-1; D remains ambiguous. CDR1 and CDR2 (germline): SGHAT, FQNNGV. This CDR3 has 13 amino acids. Trimming shortened V by 3 bases and J by 5 bases, and 10 bases separated the two germline ends. The CDR3 DNA sequence: TGTGCCAGCAGCTTTGGGTCTAGTACTGAAGCTTTCTTT. Its translation is CASSFGSSTEAFF.

This chain connects TRBV2 to TRBJ1-2; 7 bases are a match to TRBD1. In germline, CDR1 is SNHLY, CDR2 FYNNEI. The CDR3 has 16 residues. J was trimmed by 5 bases and V by 6 bases; bases with no gene match: 15. The CDR3 region has the DNA TGTGCCAGCAGGGCGGGACAGTCCCAAATACTTTATGGCTACACCTTC. This gives the protein CASRAGQSQILYGYTF.

The V call is TRBV18, the J call TRBJ2-5, with TRBD2 identical over 7 bases. The CDR3 has 13 amino acids. Looked up from germline, CDR1 is KGHSH and CDR2 is LQKENI. The trim removed 3 bases at V and 4 bases at J, leaving 2 bases unmatched. CDR3 in DNA: TGTGCCAGCTCACCCGGGGAGGGAGAGACCCAGTACTTC. Translating it yields CASSPGEGETQYF.

The rearrangement joins TRBV6-6 to TRBJ1-4, with D possibly TRBD1 on 5 matching bases. Germline assignment: CDR1 MNHNY and CDR2 SVGAGI (reference sequence). This CDR3 comprises 15 residues. V gave up 1 base and J gave up 7 bases, with 13 bases separating them. The CDR3 region is CASSYYGGGGEKLFF. The CDR3 DNA follows: TGTGCCAGCAGTTACTACGGGGGAGGAGGTGAAAAACTGTTTTTT.

V is TRBV27 and J is TRBJ2-7; perhaps TRBD1 as D (5 bases). Germline V gene data show CDR1 as MNHEY and CDR2 as SMNVEV (reference sequence). CDR3 length equals 12 residues. Trimming cost V 6 bases and J 4 bases, with 10 bases left between them. CDR3: CASSPQGYEQYF. The CDR3 coding sequence is TGTGCCAGCAGCCCTCAGGGTTACGAGCAGTACTTC.

V and J are TRBV6-6 and TRBJ1-5; a weak D match, TRBD1 (6 bases). With 1 base removed from V and 3 bases from J, the gap between germline ends came to 7 bases. The germline V gene encodes CDR1 MNHNY and CDR2 SVGAGI (reference sequence). The CDR3 spans 14 residues. This CDR3 reads CASSYYRDNQPQHF. CDR3 nucleotide sequence: TGTGCCAGCAGTTACTACAGGGACAATCAGCCCCAGCATTTT.

The chain recombines TRBV5-1 with TRBJ2-1; 12 bases map to TRBD2. Germline V gene data show CDR1 as SGHRS and CDR2 as YFSETQ. The length of the CDR3 is 16 residues. V was clipped by 4 bases and J by 6 bases; unmatched bases: 8. The CDR3: CASSTSSSGGANEQFF. The CDR3 DNA reads as TGCGCCAGCAGCACTTCGTCTAGCGGGGGGGCCAATGAGCAGTTCTTC.

The DNA of the CDR3 is TGTGCCAGCAGCTCTGACAATCGACGACATTATGAAAAACTGTTTTTT. Amino acids: CASSSDNRRHYEKLFF. This chain uses TRBV7-8 with TRBJ1-4; D gene unclear. V was trimmed by 4 bases and J by 6 bases, leaving 18 bases between them. This CDR3 contains 16 residues. In germline, CDR1 is SGHVS, CDR2 FQNEAQ.

The chain has TRBV27 and TRBJ2-3; 10 nucleotides agree with TRBD2. The CDR3 totals 15 residues. From germline, CDR1 is MNHEY and CDR2 SMNVEV (reference sequence). Unmatched junction bases numbered 7, after V lost 3 bases and J lost 7 bases. The CDR3 coding sequence is TGTGCCAGCAGTTTGGCTAGCGGGAGTTTGAATACGCAGTATTTT. Its protein is CASSLASGSLNTQYF.

In this sample, this clone turned up once. This chain joins TRBV27 and TRBJ1-1; the D gene is possibly TRBD1 (5 bases). This CDR3 comprises 15 residues. V was trimmed by 4 bases and J by 0 bases, leaving 12 bases between them. Germline V gene sequence: CDR1 MNHEY, CDR2 SMNVEV (reference sequence). The CDR3 DNA is TGTGCCAGCAGTTCTCTAGGGACGGTGAACACTGAAGCTTTCTTT. This codes for CASSSLGTVNTEAFF.

The chain links TRBV11-3 to TRBJ1-5; TRBD1 agrees at 8 bases. Trimming removed 5 bases from V and 9 bases from J; junction bases left unmatched: 6. CDR3 length: 13 amino acids. CDR1 and CDR2 (germline): SGHNT, YENEEA. CDR3 in DNA: TGTGCCAGCAGCACTGACAGGGGACGGCCCCAGCATTTT. This gives the protein CASSTDRGRPQHF.

This clone has just a few counts. The chain carries TRBV2 and TRBJ2-1; TRBD2 aligns across 7 bases. After removal of 4 bases from V and 9 bases from J, the junction contained 6 bases not matched to a gene. This CDR3 has 13 amino acids. CDR1 and CDR2 (germline): SNHLY, FYNNEI. The CDR3 loop reads CASSARLAVEQFF. The CDR3 bases are TGTGCCAGCAGTGCTCGGCTAGCGGTTGAGCAGTTCTTC.

The chain employs TRBV6-5 and TRBJ1-2; 7 nucleotides align to TRBD1. This CDR3 is 14 amino acids long. Germline CDR1 reads MNHEY; CDR2 reads SVGAGI. The ends lost 6 bases at V and 2 bases at J; junction bases unmatched: 6. The CDR3 reads CASRLRGRNYGYTF. CDR3 coding DNA: TGTGCCAGCAGGTTGAGGGGGCGCAACTATGGCTACACCTTC.